The 8 T cell receptor beta chains in this list originate from one sample, sequenced in a study of long-term antiretroviral therapy in people with HIV. Sequencing used immunoSEQ v3.0 at survey level. Produced via immunoSEQ multiplex PCR; TCRdb's table is partial and in-frame only. The table has 45,000 or so clones, roughly 96% seen once; the top ten hold 2.7%. The material sequenced was unsorted PBMCs, taken 3.7 years after starting antiretroviral therapy. The source of these receptors is a woman in her 50s with HIV.

The chain employs TRBV9 and TRBJ2-1, with 8 bases fitting TRBD2. V trimming: 4 bases; J trimming: 8 bases; junction bases outside the gene matches: 11. The CDR3 totals 15 residues. Germline CDR1 SGDLS, CDR2 YYNGEE. The CDR3 DNA sequence: TGTGCCAGCAGCCCCGCGGGGGGCCCCCTCGATGAGCAGTTCTTC. As protein: CASSPAGGPLDEQFF.

The chain uses TRBV5-1 and TRBJ1-6, with D possibly TRBD1 on 6 matching bases. The CDR3 consists of 14 residues. V was pared by 7 bases and J by 7 bases, with 15 bases between. Germline CDR1 and CDR2: SGHRS and YFSETQ. CDR3 amino acids: CASRGGLANSPLHF. The DNA of the CDR3 is TGCGCCAGCCGAGGGGGGTTGGCGAATTCACCCCTCCACTTT.

The chain couples TRBV7-3 to TRBJ2-3; D perhaps matches TRBD2 (7 bases). With 2 bases removed from V and 4 bases from J, the gap between germline ends came to 10 bases. The CDR3 runs to 14 residues. Germline CDR1 SGHTA, CDR2 FQGTGA. As DNA, the CDR3 is TGTGCCAGCAGCTTAGGGGGGGCTTCAGATACGCAGTATTTT. Translated, it gives CASSLGGASDTQYF.

Note on this clone: Relative to the germline gene, one junction end is altered; a read error may explain this. The V gene is TRBV5-7, the J gene TRBJ1-5, with 8 bases that match TRBD1. TRBV5-7 is an open reading frame, and its role is uncertain. The CDR3 runs 16 residues. The CDR3 DNA sequence: TGTGCCAGCAGCTTGGCCACTCGGACAGGGTTGTCAGCCCCAGCATTT. Its protein product is CASSLATRTGLSAPAF.

The rearrangement links TRBV9 to TRBJ1-2; D remains unclear. Trimming pared 0 bases from V and 4 bases from J, leaving 19 bases between. The CDR3 has 17 amino acids. Germline V lookup: CDR1 SGDLS, CDR2 YYNGEE. The CDR3 DNA follows: TGTGCCAGCAGCGTAGACCCCGTCGGCAAAGGCAGCTATGGCTACACCTTC. It translates to CASSVDPVGKGSYGYTF. Complete variable domain (other parts from reference TRBV9 and TRBJ1-2): DSGVTQTPKHLITATGQRVTLRCSPRSGDLSVYWYQQSLDQGLQFLIQYYNGEERAKGNILERFSAQQFPDLHSELNLSSLELGDSALYFCASSVDPVGKGSYGYTFGSGTRLTVV.

This sequence joins TRBV27 and TRBJ2-1; 15 positions match TRBD2. The CDR3 spans 14 residues. In germline, CDR1 is MNHEY, CDR2 SMNVEV (reference sequence). With 5 bases clipped from V and 12 bases from J, the junction kept 5 bases outside the gene matches. The CDR3 DNA reads as TGTGCCAGCAGTGGACTAGCGGGGGGGGTCGGGCAGTTCTTC. Amino acid sequence: CASSGLAGGVGQFF.

In nucleotides, the CDR3 is TGTGCCAGTAGTGTAACAGGGGGCTCCTATAATTCACCCCTCCACTTT. Its protein product is CASSVTGGSYNSPLHF. The rearrangement joins TRBV19 to TRBJ1-6, with 8 bases aligning to TRBD1. The junction had 3 bases not matched to a gene; V was cut back by 5 bases and J by 0 bases. Germline CDR1 and CDR2: LNHDA and SQIVND (reference sequence). The CDR3 runs to 16 residues.

CDR3 bases: TGCGCCAGCAGCCAAGATACGGGGGTTTCCACCCGGCGGTACTTC. Residues: CASSQDTGVSTRRYF. The genes are TRBV4-3 and TRBJ2-7; possibly TRBD2 for D (6 bases). The CDR3 has 15 amino acids. Deletions cut 0 bases from V and 12 bases from J, with 21 bases between. From germline, CDR1 is LGHNA and CDR2 YSLEER.